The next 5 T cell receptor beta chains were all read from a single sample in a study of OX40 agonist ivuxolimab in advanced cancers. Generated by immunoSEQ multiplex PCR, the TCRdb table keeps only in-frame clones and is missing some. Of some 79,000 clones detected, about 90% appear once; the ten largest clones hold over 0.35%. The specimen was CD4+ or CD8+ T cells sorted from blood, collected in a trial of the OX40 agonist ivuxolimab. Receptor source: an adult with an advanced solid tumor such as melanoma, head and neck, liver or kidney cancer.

In DNA, the CDR3 is TGTGCCAGTAGTATCGGACTAGCGGGAGATCTAGATACGCAGTATTTT. It codes for CASSIGLAGDLDTQYF. The chain is built from TRBV19 and TRBJ2-3; 13 bases are shared with TRBD2. This CDR3 is 16 amino acids long. CDR1 is LNHDA, CDR2 SQIVND, per germline (reference sequence). J was trimmed by 5 bases and V by 3 bases; bases with no gene match: 5.

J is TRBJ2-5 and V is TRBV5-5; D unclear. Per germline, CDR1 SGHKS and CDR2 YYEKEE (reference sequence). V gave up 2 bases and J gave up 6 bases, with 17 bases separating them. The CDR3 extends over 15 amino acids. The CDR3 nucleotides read TGTGCCAGCAGCTTTCAGGAGTTGGGGTCGAAGACCCAGTACTTC. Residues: CASSFQELGSKTQYF.

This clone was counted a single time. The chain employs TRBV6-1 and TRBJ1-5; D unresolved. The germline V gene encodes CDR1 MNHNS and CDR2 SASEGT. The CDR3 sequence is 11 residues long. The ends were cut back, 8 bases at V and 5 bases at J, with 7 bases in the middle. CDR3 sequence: CASRLHQPQHF. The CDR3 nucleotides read TGTGCCAGCCGACTCCATCAGCCCCAGCATTTT.

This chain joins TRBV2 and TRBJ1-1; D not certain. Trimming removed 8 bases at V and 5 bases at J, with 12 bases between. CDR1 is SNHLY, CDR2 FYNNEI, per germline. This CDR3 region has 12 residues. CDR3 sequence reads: CASWGWATEAFF. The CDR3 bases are TGTGCCAGCTGGGGATGGGCGACTGAAGCTTTCTTT.

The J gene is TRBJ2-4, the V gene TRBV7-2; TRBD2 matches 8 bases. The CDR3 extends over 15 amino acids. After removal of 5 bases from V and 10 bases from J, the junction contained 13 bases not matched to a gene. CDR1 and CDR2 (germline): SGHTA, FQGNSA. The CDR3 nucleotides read TGTGCCAGCAGCCCAGACCGGGGGGGGACTACAATTCAGTACTTC. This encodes CASSPDRGGTTIQYF.